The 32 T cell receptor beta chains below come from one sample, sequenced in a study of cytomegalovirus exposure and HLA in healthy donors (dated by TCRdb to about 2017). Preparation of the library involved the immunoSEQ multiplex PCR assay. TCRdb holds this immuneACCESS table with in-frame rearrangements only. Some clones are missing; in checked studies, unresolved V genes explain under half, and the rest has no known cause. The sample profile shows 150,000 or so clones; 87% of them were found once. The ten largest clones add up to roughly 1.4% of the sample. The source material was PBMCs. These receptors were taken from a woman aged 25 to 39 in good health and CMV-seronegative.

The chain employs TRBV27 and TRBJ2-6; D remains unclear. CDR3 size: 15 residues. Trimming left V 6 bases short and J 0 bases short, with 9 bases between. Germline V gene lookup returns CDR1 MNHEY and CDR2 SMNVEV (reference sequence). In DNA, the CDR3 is TGTGCCAGCAGCCTCCGACACTCTGGGGCCAACGTCCTGACTTTC. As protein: CASSLRHSGANVLTF.

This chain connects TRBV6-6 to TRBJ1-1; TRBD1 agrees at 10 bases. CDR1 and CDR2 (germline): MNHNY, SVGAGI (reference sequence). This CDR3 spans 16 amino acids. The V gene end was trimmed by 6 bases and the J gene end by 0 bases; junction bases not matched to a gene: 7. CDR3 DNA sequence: TGTGCCAGCAGATCCGGGACAGGGGCCATGAACACTGAAGCTTTCTTT. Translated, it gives CASRSGTGAMNTEAFF.

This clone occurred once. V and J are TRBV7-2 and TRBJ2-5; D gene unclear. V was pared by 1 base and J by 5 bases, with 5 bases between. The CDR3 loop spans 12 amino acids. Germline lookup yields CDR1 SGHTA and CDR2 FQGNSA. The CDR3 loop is CASSLGPETQYF. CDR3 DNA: TGTGCCAGCAGCTTAGGGCCGGAGACCCAGTACTTC.

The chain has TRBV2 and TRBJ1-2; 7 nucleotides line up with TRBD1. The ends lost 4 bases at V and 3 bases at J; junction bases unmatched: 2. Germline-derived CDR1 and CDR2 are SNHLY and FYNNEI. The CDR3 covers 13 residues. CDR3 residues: CASSGGQDYGYTF. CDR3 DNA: TGTGCCAGCAGTGGAGGACAGGACTATGGCTACACCTTC.

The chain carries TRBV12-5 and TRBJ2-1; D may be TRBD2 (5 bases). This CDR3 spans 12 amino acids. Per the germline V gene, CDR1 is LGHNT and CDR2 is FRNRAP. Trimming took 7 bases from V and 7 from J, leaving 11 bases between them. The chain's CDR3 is CASALADNEQFF. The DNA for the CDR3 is TGTGCTAGTGCTCTAGCCGATAATGAGCAGTTCTTC.

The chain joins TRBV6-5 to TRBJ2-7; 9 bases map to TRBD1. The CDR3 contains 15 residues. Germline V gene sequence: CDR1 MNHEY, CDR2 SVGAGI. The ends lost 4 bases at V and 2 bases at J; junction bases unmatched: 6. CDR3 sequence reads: CASSSWTGETYEQYF. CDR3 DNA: TGTGCCAGCAGTTCCTGGACAGGGGAAACCTACGAGCAGTACTTC.

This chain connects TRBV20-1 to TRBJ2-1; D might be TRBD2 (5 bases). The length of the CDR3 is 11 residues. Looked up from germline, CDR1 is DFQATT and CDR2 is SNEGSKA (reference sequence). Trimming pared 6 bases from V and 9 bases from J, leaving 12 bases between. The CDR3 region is CSARVAIEQFF. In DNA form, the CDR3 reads TGCAGTGCGAGGGTTGCTATTGAGCAGTTCTTC.

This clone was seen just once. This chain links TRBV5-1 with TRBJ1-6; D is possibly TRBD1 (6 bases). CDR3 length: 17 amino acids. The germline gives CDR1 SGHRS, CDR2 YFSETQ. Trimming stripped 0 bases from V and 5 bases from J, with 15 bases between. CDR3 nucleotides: TGCGCCAGCAGCTTGGGAGGGGGGGCCTGGGATAATTCACCCCTCCACTTT. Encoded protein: CASSLGGGAWDNSPLHF. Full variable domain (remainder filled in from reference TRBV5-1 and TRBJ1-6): KAGVTQTPRYLIKTRGQQVTLSCSPISGHRSVSWYQQTPGQGLQFLFEYFSETQRNKGNFPGRFSGRQFSNSRSEMNVSTLELGDSALYLCASSLGGGAWDNSPLHFGNGTRLTVT.

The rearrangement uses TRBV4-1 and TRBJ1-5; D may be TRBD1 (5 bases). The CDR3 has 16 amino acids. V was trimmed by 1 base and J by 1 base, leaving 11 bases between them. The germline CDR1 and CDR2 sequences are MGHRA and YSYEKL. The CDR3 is CASSQAGGGSNQPQHF. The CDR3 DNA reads TGCGCCAGCAGCCAAGCCGGCGGGGGGAGCAATCAGCCCCAGCATTTT.

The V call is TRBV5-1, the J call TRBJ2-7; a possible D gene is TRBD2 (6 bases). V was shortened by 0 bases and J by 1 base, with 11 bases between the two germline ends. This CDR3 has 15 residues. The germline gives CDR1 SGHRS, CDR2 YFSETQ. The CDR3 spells CASSLGGTSSYEQYF. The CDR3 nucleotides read TGCGCCAGCAGCTTGGGGGGGACTTCTTCCTACGAGCAGTACTTC.

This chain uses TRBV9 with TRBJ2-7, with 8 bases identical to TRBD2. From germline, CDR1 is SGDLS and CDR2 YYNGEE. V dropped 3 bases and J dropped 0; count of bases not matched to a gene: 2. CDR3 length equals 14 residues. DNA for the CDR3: TGTGCCAGCAGCGCGGGGGGGCCCTCCTACGAGCAGTACTTC. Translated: CASSAGGPSYEQYF.

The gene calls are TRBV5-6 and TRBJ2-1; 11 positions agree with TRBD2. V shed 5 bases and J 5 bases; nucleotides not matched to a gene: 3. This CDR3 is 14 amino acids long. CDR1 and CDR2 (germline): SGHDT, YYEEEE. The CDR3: CASRPGLADNEQFF. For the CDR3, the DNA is TGTGCCAGCAGGCCGGGACTAGCGGACAATGAGCAGTTCTTC.

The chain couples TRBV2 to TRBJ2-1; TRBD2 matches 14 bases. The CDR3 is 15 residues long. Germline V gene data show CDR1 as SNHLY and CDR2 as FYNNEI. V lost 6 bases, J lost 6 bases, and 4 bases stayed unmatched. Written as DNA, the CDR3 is TGTGCCAGCAGGGGGACTAGCGGGGGAAGCAATGAGCAGTTCTTC. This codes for CASRGTSGGSNEQFF.

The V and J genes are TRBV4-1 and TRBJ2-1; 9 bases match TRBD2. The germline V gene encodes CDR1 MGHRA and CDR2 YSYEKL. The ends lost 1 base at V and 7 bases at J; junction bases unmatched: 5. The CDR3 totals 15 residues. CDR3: CASSQVTSGWNEQFF. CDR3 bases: TGCGCCAGCAGCCAAGTGACTAGCGGTTGGAATGAGCAGTTCTTC.

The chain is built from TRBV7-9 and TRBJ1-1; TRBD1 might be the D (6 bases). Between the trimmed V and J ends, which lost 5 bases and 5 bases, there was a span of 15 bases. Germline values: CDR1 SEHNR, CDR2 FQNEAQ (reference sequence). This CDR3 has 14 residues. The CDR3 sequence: CASSRGGAETEAFF. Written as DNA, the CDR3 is TGTGCCAGCAGCCGCGGGGGGGCAGAGACTGAAGCTTTCTTT.

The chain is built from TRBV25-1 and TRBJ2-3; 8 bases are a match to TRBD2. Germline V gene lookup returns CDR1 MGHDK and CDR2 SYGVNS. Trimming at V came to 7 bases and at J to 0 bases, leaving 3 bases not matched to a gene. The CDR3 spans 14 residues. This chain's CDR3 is CASMAGGSTDTQYF. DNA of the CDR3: TGTGCCAGCATGGCGGGGGGAAGCACAGATACGCAGTATTTT.

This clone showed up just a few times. The CDR3 region is CASKSRAYYEQYF. Here the CDR3 DNA reads TGTGCCAGCAAATCCAGGGCCTACTACGAGCAGTACTTC. The chain carries TRBV2 and TRBJ2-7; D might be TRBD1 (5 bases). There are 13 residues in the CDR3. The V and J ends lost 7 bases and 3 bases respectively, with 13 bases between them. Germline V gene data show CDR1 as SNHLY and CDR2 as FYNNEI.

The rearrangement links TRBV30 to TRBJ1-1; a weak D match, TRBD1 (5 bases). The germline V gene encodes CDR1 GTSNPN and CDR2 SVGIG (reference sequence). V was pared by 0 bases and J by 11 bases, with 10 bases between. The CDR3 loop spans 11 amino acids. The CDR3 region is CAWSVGQGAFF. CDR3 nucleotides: TGTGCCTGGAGTGTGGGGCAGGGTGCTTTCTTT.

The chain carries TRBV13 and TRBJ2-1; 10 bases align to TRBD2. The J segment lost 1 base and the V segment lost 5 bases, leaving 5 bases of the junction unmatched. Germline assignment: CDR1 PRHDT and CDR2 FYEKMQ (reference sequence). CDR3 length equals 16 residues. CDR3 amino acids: CASSLTSGDSYNEQFF. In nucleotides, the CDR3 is TGTGCCAGCAGCCTCACTAGCGGGGATTCCTACAATGAGCAGTTCTTC. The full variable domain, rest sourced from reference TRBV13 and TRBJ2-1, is AAGVIQSPRHLIKEKRETATLKCYPIPRHDTVYWYQQGPGQDPQFLISFYEKMQSDKGSIPDRFSAQQFSDYHSELNMSSLELGDSALYFCASSLTSGDSYNEQFFGPGTRLTVL.

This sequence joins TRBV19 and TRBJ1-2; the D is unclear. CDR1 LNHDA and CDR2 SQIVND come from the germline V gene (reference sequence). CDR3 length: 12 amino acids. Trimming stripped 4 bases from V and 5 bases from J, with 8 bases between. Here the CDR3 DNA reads TGTGCCAGTAGTAGGAGGGATTATGGCTACACCTTC. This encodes CASSRRDYGYTF.

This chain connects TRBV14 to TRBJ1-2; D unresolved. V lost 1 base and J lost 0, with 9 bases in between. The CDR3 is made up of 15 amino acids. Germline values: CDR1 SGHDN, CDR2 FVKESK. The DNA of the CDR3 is TGTGCCAGCAGCCAAGGGTCAGGAACTAACTATGGCTACACCTTC. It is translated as CASSQGSGTNYGYTF. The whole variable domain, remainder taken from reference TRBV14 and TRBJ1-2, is EAGVTQFPSHSVIEKGQTVTLRCDPISGHDNLYWYRRVMGKEIKFLLHFVKESKQDESGMPNNRFLAERTGGTYSTLKVQPAELEDSGVYFCASSQGSGTNYGYTFGSGTRLTVV.

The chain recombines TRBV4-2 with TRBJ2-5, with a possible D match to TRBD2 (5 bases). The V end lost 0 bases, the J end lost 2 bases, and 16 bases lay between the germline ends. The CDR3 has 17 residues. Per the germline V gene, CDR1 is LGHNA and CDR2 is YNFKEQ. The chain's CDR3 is CASSQEGNGVLQETQYF. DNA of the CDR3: TGTGCCAGCAGCCAAGAGGGGAACGGGGTCCTACAAGAGACCCAGTACTTC.

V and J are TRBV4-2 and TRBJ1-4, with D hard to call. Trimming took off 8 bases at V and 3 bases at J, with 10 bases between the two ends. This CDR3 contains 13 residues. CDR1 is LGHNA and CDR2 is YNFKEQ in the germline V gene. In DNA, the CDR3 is TGTGCCAGCGGGCAACTGGCTAATGAAAAACTGTTTTTT. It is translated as CASGQLANEKLFF.

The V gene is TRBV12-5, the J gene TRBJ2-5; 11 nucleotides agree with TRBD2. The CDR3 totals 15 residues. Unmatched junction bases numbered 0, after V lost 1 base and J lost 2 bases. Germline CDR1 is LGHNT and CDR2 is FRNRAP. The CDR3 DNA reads TGTGCTAGTGGTTTGGGACTAGCGGGGCAAGAGACCCAGTACTTC. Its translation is CASGLGLAGQETQYF. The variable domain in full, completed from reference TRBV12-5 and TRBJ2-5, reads DARVTQTPRHKVTEMGQEVTMRCQPILGHNTVFWYRQTMMQGLELLAYFRNRAPLDDSGMPKDRFSAEMPDATLATLKIQPSEPRDSAVYFCASGLGLAGQETQYFGPGTRLLVL.

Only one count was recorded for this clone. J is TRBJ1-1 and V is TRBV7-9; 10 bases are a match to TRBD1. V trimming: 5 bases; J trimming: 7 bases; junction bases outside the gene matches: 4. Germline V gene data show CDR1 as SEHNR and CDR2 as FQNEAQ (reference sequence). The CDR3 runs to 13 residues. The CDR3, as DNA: TGTGCCAGCAGCCGGGGACAGGGGAATGAAGCTTTCTTT. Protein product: CASSRGQGNEAFF.

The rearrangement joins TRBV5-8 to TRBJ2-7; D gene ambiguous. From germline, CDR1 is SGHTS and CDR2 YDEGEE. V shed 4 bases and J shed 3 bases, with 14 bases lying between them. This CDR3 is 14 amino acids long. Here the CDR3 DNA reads TGTGCCAGCAGCCAGACCTCAGGTTTCTACGAGCAGTACTTC. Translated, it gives CASSQTSGFYEQYF.

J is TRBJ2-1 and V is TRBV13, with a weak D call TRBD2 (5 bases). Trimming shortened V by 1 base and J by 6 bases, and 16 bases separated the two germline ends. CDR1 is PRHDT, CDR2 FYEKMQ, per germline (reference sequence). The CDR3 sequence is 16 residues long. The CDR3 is CASSLEARRVGNEQFF. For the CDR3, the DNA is TGTGCCAGCAGCTTAGAGGCCCGGCGGGTAGGCAATGAGCAGTTCTTC. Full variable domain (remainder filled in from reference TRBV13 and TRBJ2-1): AAGVIQSPRHLIKEKRETATLKCYPIPRHDTVYWYQQGPGQDPQFLISFYEKMQSDKGSIPDRFSAQQFSDYHSELNMSSLELGDSALYFCASSLEARRVGNEQFFGPGTRLTVL.

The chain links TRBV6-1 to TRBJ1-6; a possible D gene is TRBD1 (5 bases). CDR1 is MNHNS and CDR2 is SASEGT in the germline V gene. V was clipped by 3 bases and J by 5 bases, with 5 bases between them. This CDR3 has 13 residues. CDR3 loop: CASSDRDNSPLHF. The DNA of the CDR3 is TGTGCCAGCAGTGACAGGGATAATTCACCCCTCCACTTT.

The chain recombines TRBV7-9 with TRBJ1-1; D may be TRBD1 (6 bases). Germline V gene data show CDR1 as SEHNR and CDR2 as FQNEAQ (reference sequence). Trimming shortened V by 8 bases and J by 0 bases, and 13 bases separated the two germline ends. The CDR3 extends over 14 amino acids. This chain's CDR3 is CASGRTEMNTEAFF. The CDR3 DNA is TGTGCCAGCGGACGGACAGAGATGAACACTGAAGCTTTCTTT.

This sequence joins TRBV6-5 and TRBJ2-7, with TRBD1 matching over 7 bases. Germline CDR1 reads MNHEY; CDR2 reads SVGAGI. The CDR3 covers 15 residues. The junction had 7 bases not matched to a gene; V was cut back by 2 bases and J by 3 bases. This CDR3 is CASSYSRDRVYEQYF. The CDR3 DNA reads TGTGCCAGCAGTTACAGTCGAGACAGGGTCTACGAGCAGTACTTC.

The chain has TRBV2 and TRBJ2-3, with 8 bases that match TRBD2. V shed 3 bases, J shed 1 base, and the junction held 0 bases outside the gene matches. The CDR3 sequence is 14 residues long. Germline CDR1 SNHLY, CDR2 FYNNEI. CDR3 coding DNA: TGTGCCAGCAGTGACGGGGGGGGCACAGATACGCAGTATTTT. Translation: CASSDGGGTDTQYF.

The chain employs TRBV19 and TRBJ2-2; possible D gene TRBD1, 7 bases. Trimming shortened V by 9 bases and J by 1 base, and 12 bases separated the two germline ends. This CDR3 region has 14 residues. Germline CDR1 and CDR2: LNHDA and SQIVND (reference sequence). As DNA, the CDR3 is TGTGCCAGCGCGGGGACAGTGAACACCGGGGAGCTGTTTTTT. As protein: CASAGTVNTGELFF. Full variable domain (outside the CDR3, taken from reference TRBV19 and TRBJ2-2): DGGITQSPKYLFRKEGQNVTLSCEQNLNHDAMYWYRQDPGQGLRLIYYSQIVNDFQKGDIAEGYSVSREKKESFPLTVTSAQKNPTAFYLCASAGTVNTGELFFGEGSRLTVL.